A single sample is the source of the 12 T cell receptor beta chains below, sequenced in a study of post-analysis software for immune sequencing data (dated by TCRdb to between 2014 and 2017). No antigens are known for them. The library was made by PCR. Sequencing took place on an Illumina HiSeq 2500. To reduce PCR and sequencing biases, unique molecular identifiers were built into the TCR beta cDNA libraries. TCRdb trimmed public reads at Q25 via fastp, called clones via MiXCR and kept in-frame beta chains. Rows with a matching CDR3 protein are joined into one entry that keeps the most common DNA and genes. Within this sample are 400,000 to 500,000 distinct CDR3 sequences, with about 40% of them counted one time only. The ten biggest clones cover 6% to 9% of the sample. On the study overall, not on this receptor specifically: Roughly 5 TRBV segments, including TRBV5-6, TRBV5-1 and TRBV20-1, were significantly more frequent in patients than controls.

The sample consisted of blood. Receptor source: a girl aged 2 to 9 with multiple sclerosis.

V gene TRBV24-1 combines with J gene TRBJ2-1; no clear D. Trimming took 5 bases from V and 3 from J, leaving 7 bases between them. This CDR3 is 13 amino acids long. Germline assignment: CDR1 KGHDR and CDR2 SFDVKD. CDR3 protein: CATSVGDYNEQFF. CDR3 DNA: TGTGCCACCAGTGTGGGTGACTACAATGAGCAGTTCTTC.

The gene calls are TRBV12-3 or TRBV12-4 and TRBJ2-1; D is possibly TRBD2 (6 bases). The V and J ends lost 9 bases and 7 bases respectively, with 22 bases between them. The CDR3 is made up of 15 amino acids. CDR3 region: CASRSRGLVRNEQFF. The CDR3 DNA sequence: TGTGCCAGTAGGTCTCGGGGGTTGGTTAGAAATGAGCAGTTCTTC.

The CDR3 coding sequence is TGCAGTGCCTTCCGTCCCGGACTCAATCAGCCCCAGCATTTT. This gives the protein CSAFRPGLNQPQHF. V usage is TRBV20-1 and J usage is TRBJ1-5, with D unresolved. CDR1 and CDR2 (germline): DFQATT, SNEGSKA (reference sequence). V was clipped by 6 bases and J by 3 bases, with 15 bases between them. CDR3 length equals 14 residues.

The chain links TRBV6-5 to TRBJ2-1, with D unclear. This CDR3 contains 17 residues. Trimming removed 2 bases from V and 0 bases from J, with 14 bases in between. CDR1 and CDR2 (germline): MNHEY, SVGAGI. The CDR3 region has the DNA TGTGCCAGCAGTTACATATCAATCTCGAGCTCCTACAATGAGCAGTTCTTC. Protein sequence: CASSYISISSSYNEQFF.

The genes are TRBV28 and TRBJ2-4, with D tentatively TRBD1 (6 bases). V was trimmed by 6 bases and J by 0 bases, leaving 12 bases between them. The CDR3 is 15 amino acids. Germline-derived CDR1 and CDR2 are MDHEN and SYDVKM. This CDR3 reads CASRQGPLAKNIQYF. In nucleotides, the CDR3 is TGTGCCAGCAGGCAGGGGCCTCTAGCCAAAAACATTCAGTACTTC.

V is TRBV11-2 and J is TRBJ2-7; 9 bases line up with TRBD1. This CDR3 spans 14 amino acids. Germline values: CDR1 SGHAT, CDR2 FQNNGV. Trimming at V came to 2 bases and at J to 7 bases, leaving 6 bases not matched to a gene. The CDR3 coding sequence is TGTGCCAGCAGCTTAATTGACAGGGGGAATGAGCAGTACTTC. Translated, it gives CASSLIDRGNEQYF.

This chain uses TRBV14 with TRBJ2-7; D is unclear. V was trimmed by 6 bases and J by 6 bases, leaving 21 bases between them. Germline assignment: CDR1 SGHDN and CDR2 FVKESK. This CDR3 is 15 amino acids long. The DNA of the CDR3 is TGTGCCAGCAGTCGCAAAGTCGGTGGCAGCATCGAGCAGTACTTC. It specifies CASSRKVGGSIEQYF.

The V and J genes are TRBV12-3 or TRBV12-4 and TRBJ2-7; no firm D call. Trimming took off 8 bases at V and 0 bases at J, with 8 bases between the two ends. The CDR3 consists of 12 residues. Here the CDR3 reads CASGRPSYEQYF. The CDR3 DNA follows: TGTGCCAGCGGTAGGCCCTCCTACGAGCAGTACTTC.

This clonotype was counted between two and nine times. J is TRBJ2-7 and V is TRBV20-1, with D tentatively TRBD1 (5 bases). Germline V lookup: CDR1 DFQATT, CDR2 SNEGSKA (reference sequence). V was trimmed by 6 bases and J by 5 bases, leaving 20 bases between them. This CDR3 comprises 14 residues. As DNA, the CDR3 is TGCAGTGCCGACACCCGACAGCTACCCCACGAGCAGTACTTC. Protein sequence: CSADTRQLPHEQYF.

This clonotype appeared a few times. This chain joins TRBV6-5 and TRBJ1-4; D is undetermined. V shed 4 bases and J shed 8 bases, with 11 bases lying between them. CDR3 size: 13 residues. Germline V gives CDR1 MNHEY, CDR2 SVGAGI. The CDR3 DNA reads TGTGCCAGCAGTTTACGAAGAGGAGAAAAACTGTTTTTT. It encodes CASSLRRGEKLFF.

The V and J genes are TRBV20-1 and TRBJ2-1; TRBD1 or TRBD2 may be the D gene (5 bases each). Germline loops: CDR1 DFQATT, CDR2 SNEGSKA (reference sequence). There are 17 residues in the CDR3. V was cut by 5 bases and J by 7 bases, with 27 bases left in between. The CDR3 nucleotides read TGCAGTGCTGCGATATGGGGGTTGAGCGGATGGGGGAATGAGCAGTTCTTC. It codes for CSAAIWGLSGWGNEQFF.

Remarks on this clonotype: Compared with germline, one end of the junction differs, possibly owing to a read error. The genes are TRBV29-1 and TRBJ2-2; a weak D match, TRBD2 (5 bases). Germline V gene data show CDR1 as SQVTM and CDR2 as ANQGSEA. The CDR3 runs 13 residues. CDR3 bases: TGCAGCGCCGGGAAAACGGGTCCCGGGGAGCGGTTTTTT. Translated: CSAGKTGPGERFF.